These 4 T cell receptor beta chains were sequenced from one sample in a study of persistence of HIV-infected CD4 T cells. An overlapping HIV-1 Gag peptide pool stimulated these cells at about 1 ug/peptide/mL. Sorting of responding CD4+ T cells relied on upregulated CD40 ligand together with CD69. The antigens of these receptors remain unknown. The immunoSEQ assay was version 4, run in survey mode. TCRdb keeps only in-frame clones here, not all; method: immunoSEQ multiplex PCR. Among about 20,000 clones listed, more than 55% were seen once. Sequencing used CD4+ T cells sorted from PBMCs after approximately 18-hour stimulation, obtained from a patient who received antiretroviral therapy. The receptors stem from an adult woman with HIV who was CMV-seropositive.

This clone was seen only a few times. The V and J genes are TRBV5-1 and TRBJ2-2; D is ambiguous. The CDR3 has 16 amino acids. Trimming cost V 3 bases and J 3 bases, with 15 bases left between them. Germline assignment: CDR1 SGHRS and CDR2 YFSETQ. The CDR3 sequence is CASSSLSKVDTGELFF. The CDR3 DNA reads as TGCGCCAGCAGCTCCCTGAGCAAAGTGGACACCGGGGAGCTGTTTTTT.

The chain combines TRBV7-9 with TRBJ1-1; no firm D call. This CDR3 has 14 amino acids. V lost 1 base and J 2 bases, leaving 8 bases between the germline ends. Germline loops: CDR1 SEHNR, CDR2 FQNEAQ (reference sequence). Written as DNA, the CDR3 is TGTGCCAGCAGCTTAGACAGTATCAACACTGAAGCTTTCTTT. It specifies CASSLDSINTEAFF.

The table lists this clone with a few counts. The sample contains more than one DNA sequence encoding this CDR3. The J gene is TRBJ2-2, the V gene TRBV29-1; D may be TRBD1 (6 bases). With 6 bases removed from V and 2 bases from J, the gap between germline ends came to 10 bases. The germline CDR1 and CDR2 sequences are SQVTM and ANQGSEA. The CDR3 runs 13 residues. CDR3 protein: CSVWTVNTGELFF. The CDR3 region has the DNA TGCAGCGTATGGACAGTAAACACCGGGGAGCTGTTTTTT.

CDR3 residues: CASKFSGNTIYF. The CDR3 nucleotides read TGTGCCAGCAAGTTCTCTGGAAACACCATATATTTT. The chain uses TRBV6-5 and TRBJ1-3; D not certain. V was shortened by 7 bases and J by 0 bases, with 4 bases between the two germline ends. This CDR3 comprises 12 residues. Germline V CDR1 and CDR2: MNHEY, SVGAGI.